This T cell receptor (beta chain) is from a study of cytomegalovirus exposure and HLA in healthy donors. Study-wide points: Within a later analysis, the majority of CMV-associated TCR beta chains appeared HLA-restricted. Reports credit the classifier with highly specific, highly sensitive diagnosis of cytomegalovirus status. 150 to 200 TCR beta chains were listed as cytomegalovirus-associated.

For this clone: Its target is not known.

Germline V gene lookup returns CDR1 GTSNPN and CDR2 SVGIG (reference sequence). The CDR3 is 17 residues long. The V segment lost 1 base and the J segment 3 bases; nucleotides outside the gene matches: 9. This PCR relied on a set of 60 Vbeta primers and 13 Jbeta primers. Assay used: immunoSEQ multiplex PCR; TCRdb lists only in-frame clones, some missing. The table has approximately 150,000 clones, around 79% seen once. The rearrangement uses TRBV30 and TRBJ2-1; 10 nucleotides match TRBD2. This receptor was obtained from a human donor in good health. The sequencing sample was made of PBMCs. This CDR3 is CAWSEDGIAGGYNEQFF. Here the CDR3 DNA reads TGTGCCTGGAGTGAGGATGGAATAGCGGGGGGCTACAATGAGCAGTTCTTC.